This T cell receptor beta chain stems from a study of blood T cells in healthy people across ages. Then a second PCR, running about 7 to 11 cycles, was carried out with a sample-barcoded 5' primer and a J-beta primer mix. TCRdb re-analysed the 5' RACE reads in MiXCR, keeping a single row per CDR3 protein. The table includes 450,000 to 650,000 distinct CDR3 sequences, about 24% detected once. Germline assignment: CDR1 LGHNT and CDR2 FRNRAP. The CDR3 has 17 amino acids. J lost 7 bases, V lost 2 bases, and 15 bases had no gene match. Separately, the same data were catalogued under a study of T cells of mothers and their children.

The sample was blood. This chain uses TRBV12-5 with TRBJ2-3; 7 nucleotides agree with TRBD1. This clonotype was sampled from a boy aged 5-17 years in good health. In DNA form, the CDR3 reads TGTGCTAGTGGTTTGACCGTCGGACAGGCTCTCCCCAATACGCAGTATTTT. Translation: CASGLTVGQALPNTQYF.